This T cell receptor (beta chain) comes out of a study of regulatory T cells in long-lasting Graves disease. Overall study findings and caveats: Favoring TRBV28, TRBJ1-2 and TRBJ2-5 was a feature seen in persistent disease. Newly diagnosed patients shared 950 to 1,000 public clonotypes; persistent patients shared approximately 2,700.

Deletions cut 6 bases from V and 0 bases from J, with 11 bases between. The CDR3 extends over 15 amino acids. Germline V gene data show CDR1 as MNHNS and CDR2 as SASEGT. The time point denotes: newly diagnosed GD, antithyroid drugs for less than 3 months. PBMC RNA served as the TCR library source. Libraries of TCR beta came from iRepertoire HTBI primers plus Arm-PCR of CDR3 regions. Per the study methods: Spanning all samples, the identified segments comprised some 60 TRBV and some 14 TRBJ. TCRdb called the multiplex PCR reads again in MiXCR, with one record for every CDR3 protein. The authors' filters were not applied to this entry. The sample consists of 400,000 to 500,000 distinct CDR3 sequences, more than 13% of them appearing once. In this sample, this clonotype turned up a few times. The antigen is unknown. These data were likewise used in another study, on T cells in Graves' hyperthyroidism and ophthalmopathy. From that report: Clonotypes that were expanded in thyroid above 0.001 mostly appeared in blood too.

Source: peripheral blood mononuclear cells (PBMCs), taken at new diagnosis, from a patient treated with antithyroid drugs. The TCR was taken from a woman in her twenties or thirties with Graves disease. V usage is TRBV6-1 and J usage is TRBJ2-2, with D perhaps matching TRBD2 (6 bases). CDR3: CASSAWDSNTGELFF. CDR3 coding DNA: TGTGCCAGCAGCGCCTGGGACTCGAACACCGGGGAGCTGTTTTTT.